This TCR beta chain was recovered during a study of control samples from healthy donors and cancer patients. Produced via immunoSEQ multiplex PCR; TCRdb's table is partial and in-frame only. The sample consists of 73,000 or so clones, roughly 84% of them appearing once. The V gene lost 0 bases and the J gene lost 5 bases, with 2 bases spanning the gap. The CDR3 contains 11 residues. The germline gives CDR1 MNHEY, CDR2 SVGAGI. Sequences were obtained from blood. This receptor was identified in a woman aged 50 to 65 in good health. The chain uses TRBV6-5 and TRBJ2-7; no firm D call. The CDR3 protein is CASSYSNEQYF. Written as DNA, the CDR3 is TGTGCCAGCAGTTACTCGAACGAGCAGTACTTC.